A selection of T cell receptor beta chains follows, all from one sample in a study of blood T cell repertoires in COVID-19. Only in-frame clones appear in the TCRdb table, and some are missing; sequencing was by immunoSEQ multiplex PCR. The sample consists of more than 35,000 clones, around nine tenths of them appearing once. Sequenced input: peripheral blood. Source of these receptors: a human donor in a cohort sampled during active COVID-19. CDR3s include the opening cysteine and the closing phenylalanine or tryptophan. Each record gives: V gene, J gene, CDR3 protein.

V gene: TRBV5-4; J gene: TRBJ1-6; CDR3 protein: CASSLWGINSPLHF
V gene: TRBV7-6; J gene: TRBJ2-1; CDR3 protein: CASSWGLDNEQFF
V gene: TRBV5-4; J gene: TRBJ2-1; CDR3 protein: CASSSGQGDNEQFF
V gene: TRBV3-1/TRBV3-2; J gene: TRBJ1-1; CDR3 protein: CASSPPDRGSAFF
V gene: TRBV28; J gene: TRBJ1-1; CDR3 protein: CASSRGQGIYAFF
V gene: TRBV9; J gene: TRBJ2-7; CDR3 protein: CASSSSTSGSYEQYF
V gene: TRBV30; J gene: TRBJ1-2; CDR3 protein: CAWSSQGNYGYTF
V gene: TRBV3-1/TRBV3-2; J gene: TRBJ2-2; CDR3 protein: CASRDSSGELFF
V gene: TRBV25-1; J gene: TRBJ1-1; CDR3 protein: CASSEDRGLTEAFF
V gene: TRBV18; J gene: TRBJ1-6; CDR3 protein: CASSTGTADNSPLHF
V gene: TRBV4-2; J gene: TRBJ2-6; CDR3 protein: CASTGLSGGISGANVLTF
V gene: TRBV15; J gene: TRBJ2-7; CDR3 protein: CATSRVRALEDRAFPSYEQYF
V gene: TRBV24-1; J gene: TRBJ1-2; CDR3 protein: CATSHGGDRVIYTF
V gene: TRBV16; J gene: TRBJ1-5; CDR3 protein: CASSQTRTGIHQPQHF
V gene: TRBV9; J gene: TRBJ2-3; CDR3 protein: CASSLRTNSRTDTQYF
V gene: TRBV24-1; J gene: TRBJ2-4; CDR3 protein: CATSDFSVNIQYF
V gene: TRBV19; J gene: TRBJ2-3; CDR3 protein: CASSIGGAQDTQYF
V gene: TRBV7-8; J gene: TRBJ2-1; CDR3 protein: CASSLAGTNNEQFF
V gene: TRBV10-3; J gene: TRBJ2-1; CDR3 protein: CAISDGTSGFNEQFF
V gene: TRBV5-1; J gene: TRBJ2-5; CDR3 protein: CASSLIRTSGRGETQYF
V gene: TRBV19; J gene: TRBJ2-7; CDR3 protein: CASRSLLTYEQYF
V gene: TRBV19; J gene: TRBJ1-2; CDR3 protein: CATAAVQGGSDGYTF
V gene: TRBV29-1; J gene: TRBJ2-7; CDR3 protein: CSVVGTYEQYF
V gene: TRBV7-7; J gene: TRBJ2-5; CDR3 protein: CASSPTTSGRAETQYF